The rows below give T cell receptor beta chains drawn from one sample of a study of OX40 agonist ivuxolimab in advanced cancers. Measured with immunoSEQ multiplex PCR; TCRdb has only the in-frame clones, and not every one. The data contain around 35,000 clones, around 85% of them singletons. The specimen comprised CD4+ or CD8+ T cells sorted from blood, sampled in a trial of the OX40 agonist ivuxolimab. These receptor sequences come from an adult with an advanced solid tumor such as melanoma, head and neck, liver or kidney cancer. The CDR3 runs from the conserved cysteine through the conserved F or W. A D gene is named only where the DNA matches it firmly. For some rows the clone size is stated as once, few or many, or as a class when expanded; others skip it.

CDR3aa: CASSFIRSSGANVLTF
CDR3nt: TGTGCCAGCAGTTTTATTAGAAGCTCTGGGGCCAACGTCCTGACTTTC
v_gene: TRBV28
abundance: NA
d_gene: NA
j_gene: TRBJ2-6

CDR3aa: CASSFGGRAFEQYF
CDR3nt: TGTGCCAGCAGCTTTGGCGGGAGGGCCTTCGAGCAGTACTTC
v_gene: TRBV5-6
abundance: NA
d_gene: TRBD2
j_gene: TRBJ2-7

CDR3aa: CASSSPGSYNSPLHF
CDR3nt: TGTGCCAGCAGCAGCCCAGGCTCCTATAATTCACCCCTCCACTTT
v_gene: TRBV5-6
abundance: NA
d_gene: NA
j_gene: TRBJ1-6

CDR3aa: CASSLRPAGGGNEQFF
CDR3nt: TGTGCCAGCAGCTTAAGGCCAGCGGGGGGTGGGAATGAGCAGTTCTTC
v_gene: TRBV7-2
abundance: NA
d_gene: TRBD2
j_gene: TRBJ2-1

CDR3aa: CASSLRAGGAGELFF
CDR3nt: TGTGCCAGCAGCCTCCGGGCCGGGGGAGCCGGGGAGCTGTTTTTT
v_gene: TRBV9
abundance: NA
d_gene: NA
j_gene: TRBJ2-2

CDR3aa: CASNTGAVDTQYF
CDR3nt: TGTGCCAGCAATACAGGGGCCGTAGATACGCAGTATTTT
v_gene: TRBV6-1
abundance: NA
d_gene: TRBD1
j_gene: TRBJ2-3

CDR3aa: CASSEGTGYFYTDTQYF
CDR3nt: TGTGCCAGCAGTGAAGGGACAGGATATTTTTACACAGATACGCAGTATTTT
v_gene: TRBV6-1
abundance: NA
d_gene: TRBD1
j_gene: TRBJ2-3

CDR3aa: CASSGQNQPQHF
CDR3nt: TGTGCCAGCAGTGGTCAGAATCAGCCCCAGCATTTT
v_gene: TRBV2
abundance: once
d_gene: NA
j_gene: TRBJ1-5

CDR3aa: CASSADSQGEQYF
CDR3nt: TGTGCCAGCAGCGCGGACAGTCAAGGAGAGCAGTACTTC
v_gene: TRBV9
abundance: once
d_gene: NA
j_gene: TRBJ2-7

CDR3aa: CAIGRRGHQETQYF
CDR3nt: TGTGCCATCGGGCGGCGGGGCCACCAAGAGACCCAGTACTTC
v_gene: TRBV10-3
abundance: NA
d_gene: NA
j_gene: TRBJ2-5

CDR3aa: CASSEEWTVSNVLTF
CDR3nt: TGTGCCAGCAGTGAAGAATGGACAGTATCCAACGTCCTGACTTTC
v_gene: TRBV6-1
abundance: NA
d_gene: NA
j_gene: TRBJ2-6

CDR3aa: CASSFTQETQYF
CDR3nt: TGTGCCAGCAGCTTCACCCAAGAGACCCAGTACTTC
v_gene: TRBV7-6
abundance: NA
d_gene: NA
j_gene: TRBJ2-5

CDR3aa: CASSDSSGSPSHNEQFF
CDR3nt: TGTGCCAGCAGTGATTCGAGCGGGAGCCCCAGCCACAATGAGCAGTTCTTC
v_gene: TRBV2
abundance: once
d_gene: TRBD2
j_gene: TRBJ2-1

CDR3aa: CASSYVELTSNQPQHF
CDR3nt: TGTGCCAGCAGTTACGTCGAACTAACCTCCAATCAGCCCCAGCATTTT
v_gene: TRBV6-6
abundance: NA
d_gene: NA
j_gene: TRBJ1-5

CDR3aa: CASSEVTQDYGYTF
CDR3nt: TGTGCCAGCAGTGAAGTGACACAGGACTATGGCTACACCTTC
v_gene: TRBV6-1
abundance: NA
d_gene: NA
j_gene: TRBJ1-2

CDR3aa: CASSTGVGGGDTQYF
CDR3nt: TGTGCCAGCAGCACGGGAGTAGGGGGAGGAGATACGCAGTATTTT
v_gene: TRBV11-1
abundance: NA
d_gene: NA
j_gene: TRBJ2-3

CDR3aa: CASSPGDVGRDEQYF
CDR3nt: TGTGCCAGCAGCCCCGGGGACGTCGGGAGGGACGAGCAGTACTTC
v_gene: TRBV7-9
abundance: NA
d_gene: TRBD2
j_gene: TRBJ2-7

CDR3aa: CASSIYGTSGGANTQYF
CDR3nt: TGTGCCAGCAGCATATATGGGACTAGCGGGGGGGCAAATACGCAGTATTTT
v_gene: TRBV7-3
abundance: NA
d_gene: TRBD2
j_gene: TRBJ2-3

CDR3aa: CASSLATNEKLFF
CDR3nt: TGCGCCAGCAGCTTGGCAACTAATGAAAAACTGTTTTTT
v_gene: TRBV5-1
abundance: once
d_gene: NA
j_gene: TRBJ1-4

CDR3aa: CASSQGPEGIGGYTF
CDR3nt: TGTGCCAGCTCTCAAGGACCAGAGGGGATAGGCGGCTACACCTTC
v_gene: TRBV18
abundance: NA
d_gene: NA
j_gene: TRBJ1-2

CDR3aa: CASSLDRGNQPQHF
CDR3nt: TGTGCCAGCAGTTTGGACAGGGGAAATCAGCCCCAGCATTTT
v_gene: TRBV6-1
abundance: NA
d_gene: TRBD1
j_gene: TRBJ1-5

CDR3aa: CASSKVRGPPSSYEQYF
CDR3nt: TGTGCCAGCAGCAAAGTCAGGGGACCCCCGAGCTCCTACGAGCAGTACTTC
v_gene: TRBV21-1
abundance: NA
d_gene: NA
j_gene: TRBJ2-7

CDR3aa: CASMADRNSPLHF
CDR3nt: TGTGCCAGCATGGCAGACAGAAATTCACCCCTCCACTTT
v_gene: TRBV5-6
abundance: once
d_gene: NA
j_gene: TRBJ1-6

CDR3aa: CASSGPRGRYNEQFF
CDR3nt: TGTGCCAGCAGTGGTCCACGCGGGAGGTACAATGAGCAGTTCTTC
v_gene: TRBV6-4
abundance: NA
d_gene: TRBD2
j_gene: TRBJ2-1

CDR3aa: CASISVGTGNTIYF
CDR3nt: TGTGCCAGCATAAGTGTGGGAACAGGAAACACCATATATTTT
v_gene: TRBV5-8
abundance: NA
d_gene: NA
j_gene: TRBJ1-3

CDR3aa: CASQRRERSGNTIYF
CDR3nt: TGTGCCAGTCAGCGGAGGGAGCGGTCTGGAAACACCATATATTTT
v_gene: TRBV19
abundance: NA
d_gene: NA
j_gene: TRBJ1-3

CDR3aa: CASSPSGRKKNEQFF
CDR3nt: TGTGCCAGCAGCCCTAGCGGGAGAAAGAAAAATGAGCAGTTCTTC
v_gene: TRBV11-2
abundance: NA
d_gene: TRBD2
j_gene: TRBJ2-1

CDR3aa: CASSDRAGNTIYF
CDR3nt: TGTGCCAGCAGTGACAGGGCTGGAAACACCATATATTTT
v_gene: TRBV6-1
abundance: NA
d_gene: NA
j_gene: TRBJ1-3

CDR3aa: CASSPGITDTQYF
CDR3nt: TGCGCCAGCAGCCCAGGAATCACAGATACGCAGTATTTT
v_gene: TRBV5-1
abundance: NA
d_gene: NA
j_gene: TRBJ2-3

CDR3aa: CASSLTSGSAYNEQFF
CDR3nt: TGTGCCAGCAGCTTAACTAGCGGGAGTGCCTACAATGAGCAGTTCTTC
v_gene: TRBV5-4
abundance: NA
d_gene: TRBD2
j_gene: TRBJ2-1

CDR3aa: CASSFGTGLSYEQYF
CDR3nt: TGTGCCAGCAGCTTTGGGACAGGGCTCTCCTACGAGCAGTACTTC
v_gene: TRBV7-3
abundance: NA
d_gene: TRBD1
j_gene: TRBJ2-7

CDR3aa: CASITGGRAVNTEAFF
CDR3nt: TGTGCCAGTATCACCGGAGGGAGGGCGGTAAACACTGAAGCTTTCTTT
v_gene: TRBV19
abundance: NA
d_gene: NA
j_gene: TRBJ1-1

CDR3aa: CASSERVTGELFF
CDR3nt: TGCGCCAGCAGTGAGAGGGTAACCGGGGAGCTGTTTTTT
v_gene: TRBV10-2
abundance: NA
d_gene: NA
j_gene: TRBJ2-2

CDR3aa: CAWRGGGPYTDTQYF
CDR3nt: TGTGCCTGGAGAGGGGGGGGGCCATACACAGATACGCAGTATTTT
v_gene: TRBV30
abundance: NA
d_gene: NA
j_gene: TRBJ2-3

CDR3aa: CASKNGYALRATEAFF
CDR3nt: TGTGCCAGTAAGAACGGGTACGCTTTGAGAGCGACTGAAGCTTTCTTT
v_gene: TRBV19
abundance: NA
d_gene: NA
j_gene: TRBJ1-1

CDR3aa: CASSNEGARAEAFF
CDR3nt: TGTGCCAGCAGCAACGAGGGGGCTCGGGCTGAAGCTTTCTTT
v_gene: TRBV6-6
abundance: NA
d_gene: TRBD1
j_gene: TRBJ1-1

CDR3aa: CASSPTSGGYEQYF
CDR3nt: TGTGCCAGCAGCCCGACTAGCGGGGGATACGAGCAGTACTTC
v_gene: TRBV2
abundance: NA
d_gene: TRBD2
j_gene: TRBJ2-7

CDR3aa: CAISTQTSGVTNEQFF
CDR3nt: TGTGCCATCAGTACCCAAACTAGCGGGGTAACCAATGAGCAGTTCTTC
v_gene: TRBV10-3
abundance: NA
d_gene: TRBD2
j_gene: TRBJ2-1

CDR3aa: CASSGQDPSIEQYF
CDR3nt: TGTGCCAGCAGTGGTCAAGACCCCAGCATCGAGCAGTACTTC
v_gene: TRBV6-1
abundance: NA
d_gene: NA
j_gene: TRBJ2-7

CDR3aa: CATIRDTNSNQPQHF
CDR3nt: TGTGCCACTATCCGGGACACAAATAGCAATCAGCCCCAGCATTTT
v_gene: TRBV19
abundance: NA
d_gene: NA
j_gene: TRBJ1-5

CDR3aa: CASSLQEKDNYGYTF
CDR3nt: TGTGCCAGCAGCTTGCAGGAAAAGGATAACTATGGCTACACCTTC
v_gene: TRBV5-4
abundance: NA
d_gene: NA
j_gene: TRBJ1-2

CDR3aa: CASSSTSANAYEQYF
CDR3nt: TGTGCCAGCAGTTCCACAAGTGCCAACGCCTACGAGCAGTACTTC
v_gene: TRBV27
abundance: NA
d_gene: NA
j_gene: TRBJ2-7

CDR3aa: CASSLARGGPTYEQYF
CDR3nt: TGTGCCAGCAGCTTGGCCCGCGGGGGGCCGACCTACGAGCAGTACTTC
v_gene: TRBV5-4
abundance: NA
d_gene: TRBD2
j_gene: TRBJ2-7

CDR3aa: CASSEFGPTETQYF
CDR3nt: TGCGCCAGCAGTGAGTTCGGTCCAACGGAGACCCAGTACTTC
v_gene: TRBV10-2
abundance: once
d_gene: NA
j_gene: TRBJ2-5

CDR3aa: CASKTSGGAGETQYF
CDR3nt: TGTGCCAGCAAAACTAGCGGGGGGGCTGGAGAGACCCAGTACTTC
v_gene: TRBV5-4
abundance: once
d_gene: TRBD2
j_gene: TRBJ2-5

CDR3aa: CASSSRTSGNTGELFF
CDR3nt: TGTGCCAGCAGCTCCAGGACTAGCGGGAACACCGGGGAGCTGTTTTTT
v_gene: TRBV5-4
abundance: NA
d_gene: TRBD2
j_gene: TRBJ2-2

CDR3aa: CASSVRLAVSTDTQYF
CDR3nt: TGTGCCAGCAGCGTGCGACTAGCCGTTAGCACAGATACGCAGTATTTT
v_gene: TRBV7-2
abundance: NA
d_gene: TRBD2
j_gene: TRBJ2-3

CDR3aa: CASSENHQETQYF
CDR3nt: TGCGCCAGCAGTGAGAACCACCAAGAGACCCAGTACTTC
v_gene: TRBV10-1
abundance: NA
d_gene: NA
j_gene: TRBJ2-5

CDR3aa: CASSGGGLAETSTRFF
CDR3nt: TGTGCCAGCAGCGGGGGTGGGCTAGCGGAGACGAGCACTAGGTTCTTC
v_gene: TRBV2
abundance: NA
d_gene: TRBD2
j_gene: TRBJ2-1

CDR3aa: CASSWASKSYNSPLHF
CDR3nt: TGTGCCAGCTCCTGGGCCTCGAAATCCTATAATTCACCCCTCCACTTT
v_gene: TRBV19
abundance: NA
d_gene: NA
j_gene: TRBJ1-6

CDR3aa: CASMTGSNTEAFF
CDR3nt: TGCGCCAGCATGACAGGGAGCAACACTGAAGCTTTCTTT
v_gene: TRBV5-1
abundance: NA
d_gene: TRBD1
j_gene: TRBJ1-1

CDR3aa: CASSVPTTRISSTDTQYF
CDR3nt: TGTGCCAGCAGCGTACCTACTACTAGAATTTCTAGCACAGATACGCAGTATTTT
v_gene: TRBV9
abundance: NA
d_gene: NA
j_gene: TRBJ2-3

CDR3aa: CASSMERLYEQYF
CDR3nt: TGTGCCTCCAGTATGGAAAGGCTCTACGAGCAGTACTTC
v_gene: TRBV2
abundance: NA
d_gene: NA
j_gene: TRBJ2-7